This T cell receptor beta chain was recovered during a study of OX40 agonist ivuxolimab in advanced cancers. Only in-frame clones appear in the TCRdb table, and some are missing; sequencing was by immunoSEQ multiplex PCR. The data show 100,000 or so clones, with 90% seen just once and 0.31% held by the top ten. CDR1 and CDR2 from the germline V gene are SGHRS and YFSETQ. Germline trimming cut 0 bases from V and 6 bases from J; bases unmatched to any gene: 11. CDR3 size: 17 residues. V and J are TRBV5-1 and TRBJ2-1, with 8 bases fitting TRBD1. Material: CD4+ or CD8+ T cells sorted from blood, obtained in a trial of the OX40 agonist ivuxolimab. The source is an adult with an advanced solid tumor such as melanoma, head and neck, liver or kidney cancer. The CDR3 region has the DNA TGCGCCAGCAGCTTGGGCCCCCTCACCGGGACAGGCAATGAGCAGTTCTTC. Its protein is CASSLGPLTGTGNEQFF.